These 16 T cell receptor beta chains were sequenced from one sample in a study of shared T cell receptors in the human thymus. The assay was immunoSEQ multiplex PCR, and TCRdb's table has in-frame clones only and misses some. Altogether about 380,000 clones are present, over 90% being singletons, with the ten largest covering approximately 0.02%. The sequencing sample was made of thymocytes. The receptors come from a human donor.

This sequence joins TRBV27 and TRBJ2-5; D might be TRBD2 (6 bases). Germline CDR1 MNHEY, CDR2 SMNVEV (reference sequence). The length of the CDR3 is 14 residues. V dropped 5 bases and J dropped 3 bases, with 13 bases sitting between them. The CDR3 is CASSLGLFEETQYF. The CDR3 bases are TGTGCCAGCAGTCTAGGACTATTCGAAGAGACCCAGTACTTC.

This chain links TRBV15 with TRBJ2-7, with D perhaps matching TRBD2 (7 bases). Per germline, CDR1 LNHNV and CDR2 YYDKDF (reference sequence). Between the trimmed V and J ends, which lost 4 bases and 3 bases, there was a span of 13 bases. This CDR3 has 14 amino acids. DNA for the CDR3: TGTGCCACCAGCACTCCGGGGGGCAACTACGAGCAGTACTTC. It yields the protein CATSTPGGNYEQYF.

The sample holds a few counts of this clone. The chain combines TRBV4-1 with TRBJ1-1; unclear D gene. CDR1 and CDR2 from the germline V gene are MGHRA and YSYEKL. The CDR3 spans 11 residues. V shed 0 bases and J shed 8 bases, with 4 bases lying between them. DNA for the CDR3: TGCGCCAGCAGCCAAGACATGGAAGCTTTCTTT. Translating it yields CASSQDMEAFF.

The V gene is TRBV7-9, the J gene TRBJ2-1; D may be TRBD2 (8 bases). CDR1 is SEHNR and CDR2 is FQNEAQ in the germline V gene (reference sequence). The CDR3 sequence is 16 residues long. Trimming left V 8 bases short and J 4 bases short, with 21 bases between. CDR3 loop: CASPTGAAGVYNEQFF. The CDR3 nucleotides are TGTGCCAGCCCCACAGGGGCAGCGGGGGTTTACAATGAGCAGTTCTTC.

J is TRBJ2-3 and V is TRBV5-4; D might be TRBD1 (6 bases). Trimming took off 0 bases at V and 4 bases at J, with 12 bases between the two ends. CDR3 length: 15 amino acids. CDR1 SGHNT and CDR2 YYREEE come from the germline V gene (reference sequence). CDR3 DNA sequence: TGTGCCAGCAGCTTGGGCCATACAGGGTCAGATACGCAGTATTTT. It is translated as CASSLGHTGSDTQYF.

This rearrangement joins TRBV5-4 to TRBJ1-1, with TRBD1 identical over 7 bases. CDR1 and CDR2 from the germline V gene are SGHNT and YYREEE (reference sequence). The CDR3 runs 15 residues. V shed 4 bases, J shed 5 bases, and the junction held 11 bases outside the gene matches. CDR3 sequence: CASSLNTGERTEAFF. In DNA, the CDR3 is TGTGCCAGCAGCCTAAACACAGGGGAGAGAACTGAAGCTTTCTTT.

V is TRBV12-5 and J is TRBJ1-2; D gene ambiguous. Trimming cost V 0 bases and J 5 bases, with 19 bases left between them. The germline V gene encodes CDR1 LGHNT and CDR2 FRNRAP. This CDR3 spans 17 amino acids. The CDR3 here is CASGLVRGDGYIYGYTF. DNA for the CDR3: TGTGCTAGTGGTTTGGTACGCGGAGACGGGTATATTTATGGCTACACCTTC.

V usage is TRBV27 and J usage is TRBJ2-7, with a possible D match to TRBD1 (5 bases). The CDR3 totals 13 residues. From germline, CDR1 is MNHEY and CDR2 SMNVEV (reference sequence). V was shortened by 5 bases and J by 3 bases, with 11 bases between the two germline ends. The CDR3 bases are TGTGCCAGCAGTCCTAGACAGAACTACGAGCAGTACTTC. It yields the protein CASSPRQNYEQYF.

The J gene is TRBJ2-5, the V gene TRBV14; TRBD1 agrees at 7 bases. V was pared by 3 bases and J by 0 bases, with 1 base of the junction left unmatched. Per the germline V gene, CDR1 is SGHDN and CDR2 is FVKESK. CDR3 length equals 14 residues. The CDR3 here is CASSHGTDQETQYF. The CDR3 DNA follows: TGTGCCAGCAGCCACGGGACAGACCAAGAGACCCAGTACTTC.

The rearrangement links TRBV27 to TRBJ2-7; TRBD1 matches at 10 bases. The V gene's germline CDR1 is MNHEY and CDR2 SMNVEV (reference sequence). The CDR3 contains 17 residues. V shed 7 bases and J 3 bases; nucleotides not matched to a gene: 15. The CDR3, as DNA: TGTGCCAGCATTACCCCCCGGGACAGGGGAGGTGGCTACGAGCAGTACTTC. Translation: CASITPRDRGGGYEQYF.

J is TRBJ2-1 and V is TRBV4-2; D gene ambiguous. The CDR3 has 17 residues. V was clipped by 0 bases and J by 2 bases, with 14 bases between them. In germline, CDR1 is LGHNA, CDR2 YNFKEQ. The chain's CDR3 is CASSQESPGRAYNEQFF. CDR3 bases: TGTGCCAGCAGCCAAGAATCCCCAGGACGGGCCTACAATGAGCAGTTCTTC.

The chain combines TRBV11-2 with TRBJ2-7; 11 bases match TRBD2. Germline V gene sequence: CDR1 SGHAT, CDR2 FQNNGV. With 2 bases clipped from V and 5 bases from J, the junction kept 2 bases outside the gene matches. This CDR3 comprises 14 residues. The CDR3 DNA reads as TGTGCCAGCAGCTTACCGGGACTAGCGGACGAGCAGTACTTC. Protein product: CASSLPGLADEQYF.

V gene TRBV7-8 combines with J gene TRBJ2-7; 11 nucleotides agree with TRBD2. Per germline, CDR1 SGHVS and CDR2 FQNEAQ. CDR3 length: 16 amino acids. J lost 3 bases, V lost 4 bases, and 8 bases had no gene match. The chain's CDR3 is CASSSQRGLADYEQYF. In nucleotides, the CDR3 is TGTGCCAGCAGCTCACAGCGGGGACTAGCGGACTACGAGCAGTACTTC.

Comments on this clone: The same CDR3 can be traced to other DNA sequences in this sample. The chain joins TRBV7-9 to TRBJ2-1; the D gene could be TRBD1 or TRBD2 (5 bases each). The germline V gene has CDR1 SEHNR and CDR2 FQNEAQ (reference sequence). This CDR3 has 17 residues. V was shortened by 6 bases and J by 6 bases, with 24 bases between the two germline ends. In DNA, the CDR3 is TGTGCCAGCAGTCGGGACCCGGGGCTAGCCCCCCTCAATGAGCAGTTCTTC. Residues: CASSRDPGLAPLNEQFF.

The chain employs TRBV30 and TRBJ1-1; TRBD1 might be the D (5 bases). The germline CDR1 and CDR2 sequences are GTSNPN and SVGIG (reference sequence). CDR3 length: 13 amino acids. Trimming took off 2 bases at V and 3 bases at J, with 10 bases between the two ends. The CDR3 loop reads CAWSRRGYTEAFF. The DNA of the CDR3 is TGTGCCTGGAGTAGGAGGGGTTACACTGAAGCTTTCTTT.

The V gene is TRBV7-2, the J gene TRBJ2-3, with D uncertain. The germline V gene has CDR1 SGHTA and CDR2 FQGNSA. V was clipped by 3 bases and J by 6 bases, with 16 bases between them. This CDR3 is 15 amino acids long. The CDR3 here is CASSFPSLGGDTQYF. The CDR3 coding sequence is TGTGCCAGCAGCTTTCCTTCATTGGGTGGCGATACGCAGTATTTT. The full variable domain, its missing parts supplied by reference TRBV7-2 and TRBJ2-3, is GAGVSQSPSNKVTEKGKDVELRCDPISGHTALYWYRQSLGQGLEFLIYFQGNSAPDKSGLPSDRFSAERTGGSVSTLTIQRTQQEDSAVYLCASSFPSLGGDTQYFGPGTRLTVL.